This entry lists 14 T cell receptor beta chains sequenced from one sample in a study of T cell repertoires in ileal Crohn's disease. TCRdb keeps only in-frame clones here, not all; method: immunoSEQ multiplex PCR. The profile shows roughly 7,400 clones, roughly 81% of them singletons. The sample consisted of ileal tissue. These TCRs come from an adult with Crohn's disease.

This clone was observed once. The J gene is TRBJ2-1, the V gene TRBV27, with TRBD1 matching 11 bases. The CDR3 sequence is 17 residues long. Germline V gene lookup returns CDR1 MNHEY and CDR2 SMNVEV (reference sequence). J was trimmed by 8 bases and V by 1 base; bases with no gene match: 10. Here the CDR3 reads CASSLLTGTGGSHEQFF. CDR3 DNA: TGTGCCAGCAGTTTATTAACCGGGACAGGGGGGAGTCATGAGCAGTTCTTC.

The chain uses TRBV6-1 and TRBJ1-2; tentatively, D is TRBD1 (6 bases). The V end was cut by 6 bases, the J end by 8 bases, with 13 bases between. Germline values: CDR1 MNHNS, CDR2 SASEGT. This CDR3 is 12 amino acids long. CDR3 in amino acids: CASSYRVNGYTF. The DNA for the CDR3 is TGTGCCAGCAGCTACAGGGTTAACGGCTACACCTTC.

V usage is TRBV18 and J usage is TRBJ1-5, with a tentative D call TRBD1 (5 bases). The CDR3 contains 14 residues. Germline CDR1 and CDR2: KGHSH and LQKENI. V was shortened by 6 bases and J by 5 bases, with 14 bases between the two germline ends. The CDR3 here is CASSPGTLDQPQHF. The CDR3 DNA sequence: TGTGCCAGCTCCCCCGGGACTTTGGATCAGCCCCAGCATTTT. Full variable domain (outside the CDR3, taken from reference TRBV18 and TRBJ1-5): NAGVMQNPRHLVRRRGQEARLRCSPMKGHSHVYWYRQLPEEGLKFMVYLQKENIIDESGMPKERFSAEFPKEGPSILRIQQVVRGDSAAYFCASSPGTLDQPQHFGDGTRLSIL.

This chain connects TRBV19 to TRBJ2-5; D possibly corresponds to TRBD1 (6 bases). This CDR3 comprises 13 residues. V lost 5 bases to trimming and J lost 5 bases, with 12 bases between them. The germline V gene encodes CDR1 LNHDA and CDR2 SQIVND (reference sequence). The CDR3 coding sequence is TGTGCCAGTAGTTCGGGGCAGGGGGAGACCCAGTACTTC. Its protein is CASSSGQGETQYF.

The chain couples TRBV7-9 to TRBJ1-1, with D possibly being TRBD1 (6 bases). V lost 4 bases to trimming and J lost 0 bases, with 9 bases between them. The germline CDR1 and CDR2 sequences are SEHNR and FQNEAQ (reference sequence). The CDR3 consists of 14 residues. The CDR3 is CASSSQGLNTEAFF. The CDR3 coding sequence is TGTGCCAGCAGCTCACAGGGCTTGAACACTGAAGCTTTCTTT.

CDR3 amino acids: CASSRQFQETQYF. The CDR3 DNA follows: TGCGCCAGCAGCAGACAGTTCCAAGAGACCCAGTACTTC. The chain combines TRBV4-1 with TRBJ2-5, with D possibly being TRBD1 (5 bases). The ends were cut back, 5 bases at V and 1 base at J, with 8 bases in the middle. The CDR3 consists of 13 residues. The germline V gene encodes CDR1 MGHRA and CDR2 YSYEKL.

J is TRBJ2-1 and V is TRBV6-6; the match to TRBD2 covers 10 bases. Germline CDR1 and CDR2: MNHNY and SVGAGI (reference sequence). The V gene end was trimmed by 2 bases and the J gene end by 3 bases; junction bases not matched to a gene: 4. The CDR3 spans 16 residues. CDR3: CASSYEASGSYNEQFF. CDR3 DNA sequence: TGTGCCAGCAGTTACGAGGCTAGCGGGAGCTACAATGAGCAGTTCTTC.

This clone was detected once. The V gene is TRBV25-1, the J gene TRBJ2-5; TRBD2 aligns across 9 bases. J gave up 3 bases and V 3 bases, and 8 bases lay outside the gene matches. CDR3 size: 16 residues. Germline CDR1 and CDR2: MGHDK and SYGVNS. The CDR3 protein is CASSEASGTFEETQYF. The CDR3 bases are TGTGCCAGCAGTGAGGCTAGCGGGACTTTTGAAGAGACCCAGTACTTC.

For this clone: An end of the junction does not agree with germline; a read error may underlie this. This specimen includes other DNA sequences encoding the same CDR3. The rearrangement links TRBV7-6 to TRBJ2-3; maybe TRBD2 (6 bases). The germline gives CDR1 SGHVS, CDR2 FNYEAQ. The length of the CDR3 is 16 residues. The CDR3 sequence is CASSPYSGLTEDTQYF. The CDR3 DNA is TGTGCCAGCAGCCCTTATAGCGGTTTGACCGAAGATACGCAGTACTTT.

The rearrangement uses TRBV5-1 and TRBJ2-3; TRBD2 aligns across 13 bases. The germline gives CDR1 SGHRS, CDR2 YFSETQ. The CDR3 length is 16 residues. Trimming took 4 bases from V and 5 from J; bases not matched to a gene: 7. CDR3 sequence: CASSPGTSGMLDTQYF. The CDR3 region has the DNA TGCGCCAGCAGCCCTGGGACTAGCGGGATGTTAGATACGCAGTATTTT.

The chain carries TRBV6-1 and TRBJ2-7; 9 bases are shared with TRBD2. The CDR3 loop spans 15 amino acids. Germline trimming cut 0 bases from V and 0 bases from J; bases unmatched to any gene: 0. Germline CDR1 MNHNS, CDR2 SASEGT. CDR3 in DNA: TGTGCCAGCAGTGAAGCTAGCGGGAGCTCCTACGAGCAGTACTTC. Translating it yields CASSEASGSSYEQYF.

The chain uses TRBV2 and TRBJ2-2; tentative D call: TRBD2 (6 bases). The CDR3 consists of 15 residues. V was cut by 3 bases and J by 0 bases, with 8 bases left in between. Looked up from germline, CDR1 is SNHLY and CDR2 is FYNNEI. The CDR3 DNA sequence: TGTGCCAGCAGTGATTTAGCGGCGAACACCGGGGAGCTGTTTTTT. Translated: CASSDLAANTGELFF.

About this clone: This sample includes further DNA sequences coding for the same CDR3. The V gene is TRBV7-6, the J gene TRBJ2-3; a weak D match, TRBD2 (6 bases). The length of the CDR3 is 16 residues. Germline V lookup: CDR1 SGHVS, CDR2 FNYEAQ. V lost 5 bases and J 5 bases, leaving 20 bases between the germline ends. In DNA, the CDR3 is TGTGCCAGCAGCCCTTATAGCGGTTTGACCGAAGATACGCAGTATTTT. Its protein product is CASSPYSGLTEDTQYF.

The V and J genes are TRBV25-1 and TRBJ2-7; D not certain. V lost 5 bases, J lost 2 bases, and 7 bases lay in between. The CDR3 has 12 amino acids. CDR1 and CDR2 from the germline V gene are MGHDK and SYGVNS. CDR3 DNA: TGTGCCAGCAGTTACAGTACCTACGAGCAGTACTTC. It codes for CASSYSTYEQYF.